This TCR beta chain was observed in a study of control samples from healthy donors and cancer patients. Trimming left V 0 bases short and J 1 base short, with 16 bases between. CDR1 and CDR2 from the germline V gene are GTSNPN and SVGIG (reference sequence). This CDR3 region has 17 residues. Assay used: immunoSEQ multiplex PCR; TCRdb lists only in-frame clones, some missing. The sample records 84,000 or so clones, around 92% being singletons. This receptor was taken from a man aged 25-45 years in good health. The gene calls are TRBV30 and TRBJ2-4; D possibly corresponds to TRBD2 (5 bases). The source material was blood. The CDR3 spells CAWSVLASQYAKNIQYF. CDR3 in DNA: TGTGCCTGGAGTGTTCTAGCATCACAGTATGCCAAAAACATTCAGTACTTC.